This T cell receptor (beta chain) was captured by sequencing in a study of blood T cell repertoires in COVID-19. Study background: The cDNA or gDNA used as material had been derived from T cells, B-cell-depleted T cells, or PBMCs.

Per the original methods: Reference gene primers were amplified, and this amplification served to estimate nucleated cell counts. Assay used: immunoSEQ multiplex PCR; TCRdb lists only in-frame clones, some missing. The V and J calls and clone size were taken over from that table, and D and trimming were inferred from the DNA. The sample contains around 290,000 clones, about nine tenths of which appear only once. Cohort placement rested on clinical history that participants reported themselves. Recovery meant two consecutive negative NP/OP PCR tests, professional clearance, or resolved symptoms. Germline lookup yields CDR1 LNHDA and CDR2 SQIVND (reference sequence). The V end was cut by 6 bases, the J end by 5 bases, with 16 bases between. The CDR3 runs to 14 residues.

The rearrangement joins TRBV19 to TRBJ2-5, with D possibly matching TRBD2 (6 bases). The TCR originated in a woman between 18 and 30 years old who had recovered from COVID-19. The sample consisted of PBMCs or T cells enriched from blood (not recorded which). CDR3 DNA: TGTGCCAGTAGCACTTCGGGGGTGGGGGAGACCCAGTACTTC. The encoded protein is CASSTSGVGETQYF. The full variable domain, its missing parts supplied by reference TRBV19 and TRBJ2-5, is DGGITQSPKYLFRKEGQNVTLSCEQNLNHDAMYWYRQDPGQGLRLIYYSQIVNDFQKGDIAEGYSVSREKKESFPLTVTSAQKNPTAFYLCASSTSGVGETQYFGPGTRLLVL.